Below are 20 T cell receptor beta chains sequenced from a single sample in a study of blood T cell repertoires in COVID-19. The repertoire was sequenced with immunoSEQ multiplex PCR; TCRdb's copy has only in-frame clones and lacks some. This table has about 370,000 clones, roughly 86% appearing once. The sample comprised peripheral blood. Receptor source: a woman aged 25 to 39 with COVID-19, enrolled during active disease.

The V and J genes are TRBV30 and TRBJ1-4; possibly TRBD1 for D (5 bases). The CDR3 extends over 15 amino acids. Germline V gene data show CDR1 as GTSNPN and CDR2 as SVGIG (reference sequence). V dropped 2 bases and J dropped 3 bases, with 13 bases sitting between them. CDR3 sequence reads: CAWSPRGGPNEKLFF. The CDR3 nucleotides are TGTGCCTGGAGTCCCCGGGGGGGTCCTAATGAAAAACTGTTTTTT.

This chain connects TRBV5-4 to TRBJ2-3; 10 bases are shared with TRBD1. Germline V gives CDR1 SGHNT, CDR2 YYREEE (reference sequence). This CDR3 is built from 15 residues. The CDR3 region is CAIASGQGRTDTQYF. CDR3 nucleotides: TGTGCAATCGCGTCGGGACAGGGGAGGACAGATACGCAGTATTTT. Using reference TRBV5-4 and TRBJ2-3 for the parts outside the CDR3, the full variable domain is ETGVTQSPTHLIKTRGQQVTLRCSSQSGHNTVSWYQQALGQGPQFIFQYYREEENGRGNFPPRFSGLQFPNYSSELNVNALELDDSALYLCAIASGQGRTDTQYFGPGTRLTVL.

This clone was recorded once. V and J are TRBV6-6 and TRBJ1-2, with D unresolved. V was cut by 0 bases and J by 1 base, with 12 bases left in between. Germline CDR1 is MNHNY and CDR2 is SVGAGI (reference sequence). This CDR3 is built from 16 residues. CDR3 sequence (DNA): TGTGCCAGCAGTTACTCGAATTCAGGATTTAACTATGGCTACACCTTC. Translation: CASSYSNSGFNYGYTF.

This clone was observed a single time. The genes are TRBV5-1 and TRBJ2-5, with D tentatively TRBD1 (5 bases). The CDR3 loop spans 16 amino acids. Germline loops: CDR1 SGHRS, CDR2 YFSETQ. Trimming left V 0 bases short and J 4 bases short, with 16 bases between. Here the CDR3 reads CASSLAARDTGETQYF. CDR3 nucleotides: TGCGCCAGCAGCTTGGCCGCCAGGGATACTGGAGAGACCCAGTACTTC. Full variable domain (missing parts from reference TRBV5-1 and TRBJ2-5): KAGVTQTPRYLIKTRGQQVTLSCSPISGHRSVSWYQQTPGQGLQFLFEYFSETQRNKGNFPGRFSGRQFSNSRSEMNVSTLELGDSALYLCASSLAARDTGETQYFGPGTRLLVL.

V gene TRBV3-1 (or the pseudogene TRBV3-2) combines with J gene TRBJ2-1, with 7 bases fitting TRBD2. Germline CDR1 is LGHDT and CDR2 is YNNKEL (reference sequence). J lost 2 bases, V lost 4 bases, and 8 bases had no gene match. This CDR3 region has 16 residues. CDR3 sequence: CASSLGGSVPYNEQFF. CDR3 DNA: TGTGCCAGCAGCCTCGGCGGGAGCGTCCCCTACAATGAGCAGTTCTTC.

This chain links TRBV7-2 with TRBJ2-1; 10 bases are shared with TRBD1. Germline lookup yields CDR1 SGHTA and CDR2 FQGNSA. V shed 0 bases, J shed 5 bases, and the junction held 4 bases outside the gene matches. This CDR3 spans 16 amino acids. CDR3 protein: CASSLAGTGADNEQFF. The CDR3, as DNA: TGTGCCAGCAGCTTAGCTGGGACAGGGGCTGACAATGAGCAGTTCTTC.

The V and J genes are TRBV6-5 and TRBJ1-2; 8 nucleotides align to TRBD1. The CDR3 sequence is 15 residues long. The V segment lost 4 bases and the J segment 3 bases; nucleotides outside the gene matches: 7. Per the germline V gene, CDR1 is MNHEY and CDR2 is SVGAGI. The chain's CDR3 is CASSFGGQGDYGYTF. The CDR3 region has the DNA TGTGCCAGCAGTTTCGGTGGACAGGGTGACTATGGCTACACCTTC.

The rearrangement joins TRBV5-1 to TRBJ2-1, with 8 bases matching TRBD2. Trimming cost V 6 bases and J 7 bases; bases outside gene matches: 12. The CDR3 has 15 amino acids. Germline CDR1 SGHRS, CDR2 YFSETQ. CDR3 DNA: TGCGCCAGCACTTACACTAGCGGAAGTAGAAATGAGCAGTTCTTC. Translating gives CASTYTSGSRNEQFF. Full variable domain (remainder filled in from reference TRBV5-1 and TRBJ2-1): KAGVTQTPRYLIKTRGQQVTLSCSPISGHRSVSWYQQTPGQGLQFLFEYFSETQRNKGNFPGRFSGRQFSNSRSEMNVSTLELGDSALYLCASTYTSGSRNEQFFGPGTRLTVL.

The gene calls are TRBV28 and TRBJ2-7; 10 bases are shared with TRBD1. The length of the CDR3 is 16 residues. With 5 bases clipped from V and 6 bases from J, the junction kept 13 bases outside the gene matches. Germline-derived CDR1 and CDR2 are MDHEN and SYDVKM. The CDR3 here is CASSLLPGQGRAEQYF. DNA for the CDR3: TGTGCCAGCAGTCTCCTTCCGGGACAGGGGAGGGCCGAGCAGTACTTC.

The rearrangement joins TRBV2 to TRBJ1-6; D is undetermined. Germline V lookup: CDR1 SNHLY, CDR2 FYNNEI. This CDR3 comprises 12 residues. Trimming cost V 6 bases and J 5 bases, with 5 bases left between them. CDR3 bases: TGTGCCAGCAGACTCCATAATTCACCCCTCCACTTT. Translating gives CASRLHNSPLHF.

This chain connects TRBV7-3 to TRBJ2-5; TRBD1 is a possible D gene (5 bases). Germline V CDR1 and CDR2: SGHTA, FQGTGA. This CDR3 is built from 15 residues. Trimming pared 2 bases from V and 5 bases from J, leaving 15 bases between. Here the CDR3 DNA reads TGTGCCAGCAGCTTAGCTAACAGGCCTACGGAGACCCAGTACTTC. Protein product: CASSLANRPTETQYF. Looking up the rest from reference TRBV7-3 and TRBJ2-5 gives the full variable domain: GAGVSQTPSNKVTEKGKYVELRCDPISGHTALYWYRQSLGQGPEFLIYFQGTGAADDSGLPNDRFFAVRPEGSVSTLKIQRTERGDSAVYLCASSLANRPTETQYFGPGTRLLVL.

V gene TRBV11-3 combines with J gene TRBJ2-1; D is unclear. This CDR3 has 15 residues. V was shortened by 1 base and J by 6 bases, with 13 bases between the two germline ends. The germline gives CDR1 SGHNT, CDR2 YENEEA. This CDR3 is CASSLVGGALNEQFF. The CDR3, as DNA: TGTGCCAGCAGCTTAGTAGGCGGAGCCCTCAATGAGCAGTTCTTC. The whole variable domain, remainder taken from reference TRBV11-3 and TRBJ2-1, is EAGVVQSPRYKIIEKKQPVAFWCNPISGHNTLYWYLQNLGQGPELLIRYENEEAVDDSQLPKDRFSAERLKGVDSTLKIQPAELGDSAVYLCASSLVGGALNEQFFGPGTRLTVL.

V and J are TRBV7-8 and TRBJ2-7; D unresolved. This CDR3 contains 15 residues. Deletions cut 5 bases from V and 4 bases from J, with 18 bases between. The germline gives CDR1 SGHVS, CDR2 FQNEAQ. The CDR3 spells CASSPGRHVGYEQYF. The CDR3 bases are TGTGCCAGCAGCCCTGGCCGTCACGTCGGGTACGAGCAGTACTTC.

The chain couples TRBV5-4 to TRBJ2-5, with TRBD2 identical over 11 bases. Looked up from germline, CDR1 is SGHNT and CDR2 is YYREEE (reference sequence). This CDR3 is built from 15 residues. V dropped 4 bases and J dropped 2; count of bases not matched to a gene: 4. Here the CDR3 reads CASSPGTSGQETQYF. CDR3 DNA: TGTGCCAGCAGCCCTGGGACTAGCGGACAAGAGACCCAGTACTTC.

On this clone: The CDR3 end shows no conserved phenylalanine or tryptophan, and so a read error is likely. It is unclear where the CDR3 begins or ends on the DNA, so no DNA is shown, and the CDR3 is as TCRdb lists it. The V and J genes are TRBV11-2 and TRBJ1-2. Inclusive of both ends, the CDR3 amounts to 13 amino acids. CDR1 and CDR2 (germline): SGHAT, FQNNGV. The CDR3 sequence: CASSATTGGRPFV.

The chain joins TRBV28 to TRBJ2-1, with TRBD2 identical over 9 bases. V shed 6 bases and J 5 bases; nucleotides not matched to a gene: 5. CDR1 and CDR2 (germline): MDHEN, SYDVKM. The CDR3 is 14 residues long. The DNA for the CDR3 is TGTGCCAGCAGCCCCGGGACTAGCCACAATGAGCAGTTCTTC. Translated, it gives CASSPGTSHNEQFF.

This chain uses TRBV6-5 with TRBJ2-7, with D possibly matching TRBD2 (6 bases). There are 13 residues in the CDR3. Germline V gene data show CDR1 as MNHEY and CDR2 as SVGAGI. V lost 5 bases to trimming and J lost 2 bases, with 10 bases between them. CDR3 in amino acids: CASSQGLPYEQYF. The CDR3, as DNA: TGTGCCAGCAGTCAGGGACTTCCCTACGAGCAGTACTTC.

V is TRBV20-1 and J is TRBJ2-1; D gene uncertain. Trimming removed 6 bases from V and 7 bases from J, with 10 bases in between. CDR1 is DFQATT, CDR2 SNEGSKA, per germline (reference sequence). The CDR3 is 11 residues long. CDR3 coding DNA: TGCAGTGCGCAGACACGGAATGAGCAGTTCTTC. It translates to CSAQTRNEQFF.

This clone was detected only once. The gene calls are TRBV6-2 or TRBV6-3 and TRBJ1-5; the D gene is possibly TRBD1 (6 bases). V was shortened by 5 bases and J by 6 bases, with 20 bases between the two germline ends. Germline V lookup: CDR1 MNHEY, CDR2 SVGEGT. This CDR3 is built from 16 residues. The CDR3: CASSANRAKAGQPQHF. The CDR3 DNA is TGTGCCAGCAGTGCGAACAGGGCAAAGGCGGGTCAGCCCCAGCATTTT.

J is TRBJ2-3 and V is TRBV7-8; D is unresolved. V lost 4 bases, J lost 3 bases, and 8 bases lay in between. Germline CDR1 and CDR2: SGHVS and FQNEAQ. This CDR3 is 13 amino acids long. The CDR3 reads CASSSGVTDTQYF. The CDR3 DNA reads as TGTGCCAGCAGCTCAGGTGTAACAGATACGCAGTATTTT.